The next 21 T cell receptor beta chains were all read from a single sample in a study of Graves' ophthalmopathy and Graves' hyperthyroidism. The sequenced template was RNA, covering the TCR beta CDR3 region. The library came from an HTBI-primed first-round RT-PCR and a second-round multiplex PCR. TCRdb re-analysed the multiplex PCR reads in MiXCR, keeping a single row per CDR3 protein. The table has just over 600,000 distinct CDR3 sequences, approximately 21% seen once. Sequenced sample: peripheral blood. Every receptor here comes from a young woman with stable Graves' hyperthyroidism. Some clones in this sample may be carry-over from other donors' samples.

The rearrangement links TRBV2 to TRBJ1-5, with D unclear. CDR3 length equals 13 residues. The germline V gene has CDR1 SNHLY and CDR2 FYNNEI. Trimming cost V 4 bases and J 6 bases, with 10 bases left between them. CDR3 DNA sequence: TGTGCCAGCAGTGCGTCTCCCGGTCAGCCCCAGCATTTT. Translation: CASSASPGQPQHF. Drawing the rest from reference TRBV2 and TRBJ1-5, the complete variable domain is EPEVTQTPSHQVTQMGQEVILRCVPISNHLYFYWYRQILGQKVEFLVSFYNNEISEKSEIFDDQFSVERPDGSNFTLKIRSTKLEDSAMYFCASSASPGQPQHFGDGTRLSIL.

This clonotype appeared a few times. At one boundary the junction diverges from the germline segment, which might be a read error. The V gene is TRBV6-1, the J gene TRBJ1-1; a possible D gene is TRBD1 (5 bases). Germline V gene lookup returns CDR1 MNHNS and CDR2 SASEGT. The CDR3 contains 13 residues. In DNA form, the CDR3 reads TGTGCCATTTTAGGACAACCGAACACTGAAGCTTCCTTT. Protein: CAILGQPNTEASF.

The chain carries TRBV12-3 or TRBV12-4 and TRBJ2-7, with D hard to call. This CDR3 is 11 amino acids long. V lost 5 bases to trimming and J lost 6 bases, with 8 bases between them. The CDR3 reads CASSLFTEQYF. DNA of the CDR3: TGTGCCAGCAGTCTCTTCACCGAGCAGTACTTC.

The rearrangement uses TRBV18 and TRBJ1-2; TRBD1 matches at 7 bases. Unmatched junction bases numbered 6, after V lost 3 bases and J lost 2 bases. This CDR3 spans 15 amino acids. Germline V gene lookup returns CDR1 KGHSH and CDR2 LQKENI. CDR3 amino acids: CASSPKTTGNYGYTF. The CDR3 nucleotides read TGTGCCAGCTCACCCAAAACGACAGGGAACTATGGCTACACCTTC.

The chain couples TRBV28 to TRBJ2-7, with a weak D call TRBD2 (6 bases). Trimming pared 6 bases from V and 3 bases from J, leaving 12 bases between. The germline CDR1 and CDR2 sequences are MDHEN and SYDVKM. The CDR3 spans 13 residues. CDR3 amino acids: CASRTGTDYEQYF. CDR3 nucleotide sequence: TGTGCCAGCAGGACCGGGACTGACTACGAGCAGTACTTC.

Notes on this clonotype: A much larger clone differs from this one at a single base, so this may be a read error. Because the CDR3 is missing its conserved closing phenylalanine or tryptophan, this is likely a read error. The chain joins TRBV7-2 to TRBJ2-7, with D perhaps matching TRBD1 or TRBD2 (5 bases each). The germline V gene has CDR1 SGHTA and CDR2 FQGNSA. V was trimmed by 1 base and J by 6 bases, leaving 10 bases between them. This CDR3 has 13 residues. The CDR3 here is CASSLVTGPEQYY. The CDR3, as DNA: TGTGCCAGCAGCTTAGTAACGGGGCCCGAGCAGTACTAC.

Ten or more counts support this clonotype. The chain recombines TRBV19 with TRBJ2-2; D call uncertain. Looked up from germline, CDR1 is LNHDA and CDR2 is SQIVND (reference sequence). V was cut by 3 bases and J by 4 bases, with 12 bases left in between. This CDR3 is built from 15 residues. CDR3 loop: CASSIHQMGTGELFF. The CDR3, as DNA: TGTGCCAGTAGTATTCACCAAATGGGCACCGGGGAGCTGTTTTTT.

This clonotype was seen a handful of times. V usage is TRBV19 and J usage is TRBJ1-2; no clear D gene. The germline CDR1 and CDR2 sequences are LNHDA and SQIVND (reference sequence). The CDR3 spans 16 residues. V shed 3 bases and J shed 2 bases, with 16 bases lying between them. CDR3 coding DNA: TGTGCCAGTAGTATCCCCCCGGCAGAGAAAAACTATGGCTACACCTTC. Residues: CASSIPPAEKNYGYTF.

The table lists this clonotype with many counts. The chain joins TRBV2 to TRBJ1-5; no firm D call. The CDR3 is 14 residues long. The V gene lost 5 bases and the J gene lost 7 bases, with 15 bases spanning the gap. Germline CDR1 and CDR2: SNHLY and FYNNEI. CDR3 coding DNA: TGTGCCAGCAGTTCCCGCTGGGGTTCCCAGCCCCAGCATTTT. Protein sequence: CASSSRWGSQPQHF.

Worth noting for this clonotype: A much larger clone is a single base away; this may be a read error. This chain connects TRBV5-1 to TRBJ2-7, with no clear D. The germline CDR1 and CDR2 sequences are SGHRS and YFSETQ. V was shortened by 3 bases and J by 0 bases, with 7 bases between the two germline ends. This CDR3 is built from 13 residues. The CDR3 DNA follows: TGCGCCAGCAGCTCGAACAACTCCTACGAGCAGTACTTC. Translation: CASSSNNSYEQYF.

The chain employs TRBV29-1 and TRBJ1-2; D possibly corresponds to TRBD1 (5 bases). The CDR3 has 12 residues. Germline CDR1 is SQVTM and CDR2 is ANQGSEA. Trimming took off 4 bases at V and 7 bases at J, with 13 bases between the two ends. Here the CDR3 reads CSVAGAGGGYTF. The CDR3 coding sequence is TGCAGCGTTGCCGGGGCTGGGGGTGGCTACACCTTC.

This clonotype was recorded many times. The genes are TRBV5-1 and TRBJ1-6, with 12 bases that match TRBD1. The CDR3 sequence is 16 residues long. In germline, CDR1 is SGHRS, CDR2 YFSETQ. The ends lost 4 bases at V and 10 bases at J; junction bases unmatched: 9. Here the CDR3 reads CASSAAGTGGYSPLHF. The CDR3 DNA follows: TGCGCCAGCAGCGCGGCCGGGACAGGGGGCTACTCACCCCTCCACTTT.

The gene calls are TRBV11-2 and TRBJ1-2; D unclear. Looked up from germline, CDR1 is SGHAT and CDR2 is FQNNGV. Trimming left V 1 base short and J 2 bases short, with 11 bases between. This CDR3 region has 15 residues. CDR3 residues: CASSLGDGWNYGYTF. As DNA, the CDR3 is TGTGCCAGCAGCTTAGGAGACGGCTGGAACTATGGCTACACCTTC.

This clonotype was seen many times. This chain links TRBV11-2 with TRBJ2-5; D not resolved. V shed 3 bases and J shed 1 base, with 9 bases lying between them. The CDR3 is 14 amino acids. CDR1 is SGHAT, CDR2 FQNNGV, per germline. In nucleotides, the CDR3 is TGTGCCAGCAGCTTTACAAGAGGCCAAGAGACCCAGTACTTC. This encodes CASSFTRGQETQYF.

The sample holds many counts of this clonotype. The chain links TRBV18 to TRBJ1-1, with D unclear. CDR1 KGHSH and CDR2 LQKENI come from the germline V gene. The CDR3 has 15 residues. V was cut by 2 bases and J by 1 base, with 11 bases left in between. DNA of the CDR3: TGTGCCAGCTCACCAATTCTGGGGAAGAACACTGAAGCTTTCTTT. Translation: CASSPILGKNTEAFF. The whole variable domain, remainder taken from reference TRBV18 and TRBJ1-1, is NAGVMQNPRHLVRRRGQEARLRCSPMKGHSHVYWYRQLPEEGLKFMVYLQKENIIDESGMPKERFSAEFPKEGPSILRIQQVVRGDSAAYFCASSPILGKNTEAFFGQGTRLTVV.

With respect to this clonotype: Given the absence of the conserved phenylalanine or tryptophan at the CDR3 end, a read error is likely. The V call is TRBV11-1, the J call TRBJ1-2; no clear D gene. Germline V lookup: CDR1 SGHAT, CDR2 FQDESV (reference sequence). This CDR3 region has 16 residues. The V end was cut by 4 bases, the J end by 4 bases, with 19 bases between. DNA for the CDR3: TGTGCCAGCAGCTGGTACTTCATGAAGAACGTCTATGGCTACACCTAC. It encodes CASSWYFMKNVYGYTY.

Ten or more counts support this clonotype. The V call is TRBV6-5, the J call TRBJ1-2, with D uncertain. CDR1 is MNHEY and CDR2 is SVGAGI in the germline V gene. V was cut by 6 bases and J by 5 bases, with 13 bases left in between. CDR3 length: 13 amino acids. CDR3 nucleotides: TGTGCCAGCAGCAACACGGGAACGTATGGCTACACCTTC. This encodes CASSNTGTYGYTF.

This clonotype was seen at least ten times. DNA of the CDR3: TGCGCCAGCAGCCCTTCCTCCTCGACAGGGGGTCAAGAGACCCAGTACTTC. It codes for CASSPSSSTGGQETQYF. The chain uses TRBV5-1 and TRBJ2-5, with 9 bases identical to TRBD1. V dropped 4 bases and J dropped 2; count of bases not matched to a gene: 12. The CDR3 has 17 amino acids. The germline V gene encodes CDR1 SGHRS and CDR2 YFSETQ.

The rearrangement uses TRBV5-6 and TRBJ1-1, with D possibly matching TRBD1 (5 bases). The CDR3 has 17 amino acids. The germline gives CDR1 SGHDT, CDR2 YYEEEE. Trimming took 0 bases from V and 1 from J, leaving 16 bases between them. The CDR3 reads CASSLALIGGRNTEAFF. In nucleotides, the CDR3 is TGTGCCAGCAGCTTGGCCCTCATTGGGGGGAGGAACACTGAAGCTTTCTTT.

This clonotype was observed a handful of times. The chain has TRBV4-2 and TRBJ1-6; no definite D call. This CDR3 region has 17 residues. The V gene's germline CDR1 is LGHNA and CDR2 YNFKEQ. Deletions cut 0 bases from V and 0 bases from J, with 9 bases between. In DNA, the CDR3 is TGTGCCAGCAGCCAAGATCAAGTAATCTCCTATAATTCACCCCTCCACTTT. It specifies CASSQDQVISYNSPLHF.

CDR3 DNA: TGCGCCAGCAGCCAAGATTTGGCCAGGTTGAACACCGGGGAGCTGTTTTTT. It is translated as CASSQDLARLNTGELFF. J is TRBJ2-2 and V is TRBV4-1, with D unresolved. Trimming took 0 bases from V and 1 from J, leaving 12 bases between them. The CDR3 length is 17 residues. Germline values: CDR1 MGHRA, CDR2 YSYEKL.